The source of this T cell receptor beta chain is a study of vaccination effects on CD4 cells after COVID-19. Whole-study context: Two-dose vaccination with either BNT162b2 or mRNA-1273 was given to the participants.

Study-level results: Vaccine- and infection-induced clones showed marked clonal contraction late following vaccination.

As regards this clone: Its specificity is unknown.

Here immunoSEQ multiplex PCR was the method, and the copy in TCRdb shows in-frame clones only, minus some. The sample yields roughly 41,000 clones, around three quarters seen once. The ends were cut back, 6 bases at V and 0 bases at J, with 18 bases in the middle. This CDR3 spans 17 amino acids. ViraFEST used viral peptide pools to expand antigen-specific CD4+ T cells before sequencing. CD4+ T cells were isolated after less than 13 days of culture. Nucleocapsid antibody tests were negative, and the vaccine recipients had no prior SARS-CoV-2 infection. Replacing half the medium with IL-2 medium was done on days 3 and 7.

The chain links TRBV23-1 to TRBJ2-1; the D gene is possibly TRBD1 (5 bases). TRBV23-1 is an open reading frame whose function is uncertain. This specimen consisted of CD4+ T cells from PBMCs cultured with HCoV-NL63 spike peptides, obtained before COVID-19 vaccination. The clonotype originates from a human donor who received a COVID-19 vaccine. CDR3 sequence (DNA): TGCGCCAGCAGCCCGGAACAGGCGAGGAGCTCCTACAATGAGCAGTTCTTC. Its protein is CASSPEQARSSYNEQFF.